The 31 T cell receptor beta chains presented below share a single source sample, sequenced in a study of blood T cell repertoires in COVID-19. This table comes from immunoSEQ multiplex PCR, and its TCRdb copy is limited to in-frame clones, with some not included. The sample consists of under 200,000 clones, about 85% of them appearing once. The source material was peripheral blood. These TCRs come from a woman aged 80 or over with acute or convalescent COVID-19.

The rearrangement uses TRBV11-2 and TRBJ2-3, with a possible D match to TRBD1 (5 bases). The CDR3 runs to 18 residues. Germline V gene lookup returns CDR1 SGHAT and CDR2 FQNNGV. V lost 3 bases and J 3 bases, leaving 22 bases between the germline ends. The CDR3 DNA is TGTGCCAGCAGCTTTAGGATTCGTCTACAGGCGGAGACAGATACGCAGTATTTT. This translates into CASSFRIRLQAETDTQYF.

This chain connects TRBV6-1 to TRBJ1-5; 12 nucleotides align to TRBD1. The CDR3 extends over 19 amino acids. Germline CDR1 and CDR2: MNHNS and SASEGT. J gave up 4 bases and V 1 base, and 11 bases lay outside the gene matches. For the CDR3, the DNA is TGTGCCAGCAGTGAAGAAGAGGGGACAGGGGGCTGGTCGAATCAGCCCCAGCATTTT. It specifies CASSEEEGTGGWSNQPQHF.

This clone was detected only once. The CDR3 DNA follows: TGTGCCAGCATCCCAGGGGCTAGCGGGACCCAAATTTTCTTC. Encoded protein: CASIPGASGTQIFF. The gene calls are TRBV6-1 and TRBJ2-1; the match to TRBD2 covers 9 bases. Germline CDR1 and CDR2: MNHNS and SASEGT. This CDR3 has 14 residues. Germline trimming cut 7 bases from V and 16 bases from J; bases unmatched to any gene: 17.

The CDR3 coding sequence is TGTGCCAGCAGGTCGGGACTAGCGGGAGGTCACGAGCAGTACTTC. It yields the protein CASRSGLAGGHEQYF. This chain links TRBV6-5 with TRBJ2-7; TRBD2 agrees at 15 bases. V trimming: 6 bases; J trimming: 5 bases; junction bases outside the gene matches: 5. Germline V gene data show CDR1 as MNHEY and CDR2 as SVGAGI. CDR3 length: 15 residues.

CDR3 bases: TGTGCCAGCAGTCTTAACAGGGACGGCTACACCTTC. The encoded protein is CASSLNRDGYTF. The chain couples TRBV12-3 or TRBV12-4 to TRBJ1-2; possibly TRBD1 for D (6 bases). Trimming removed 5 bases from V and 8 bases from J, with 12 bases in between. The CDR3 covers 12 residues.

The V and J genes are TRBV29-1 and TRBJ2-5; the D is unclear. The CDR3 sequence is 13 residues long. Germline lookup yields CDR1 SQVTM and CDR2 ANQGSEA. The V and J ends lost 6 bases and 2 bases respectively, with 13 bases between them. This CDR3 reads CSVAARVQETQYF. In DNA form, the CDR3 reads TGCAGCGTAGCTGCCCGGGTACAAGAGACCCAGTACTTC.

This clone was counted between two and nine times. The CDR3 region has the DNA TGTGCCAGCAGTTACAGCGGGAGGGCACACACCGGGGAGCTGTTTTTT. It is translated as CASSYSGRAHTGELFF. The rearrangement uses TRBV7-3 and TRBJ2-2, with 10 bases aligning to TRBD2. Germline CDR1 SGHTA, CDR2 FQGTGA. This CDR3 has 16 residues. After removal of 6 bases from V and 3 bases from J, the junction contained 7 bases not matched to a gene. Filled out from reference TRBV7-3 and TRBJ2-2, the complete variable domain reads GAGVSQTPSNKVTEKGKYVELRCDPISGHTALYWYRQSLGQGPEFLIYFQGTGAADDSGLPNDRFFAVRPEGSVSTLKIQRTERGDSAVYLCASSYSGRAHTGELFFGEGSRLTVL.

This chain links TRBV28 with TRBJ1-3; TRBD1 matches at 7 bases. Germline V lookup: CDR1 MDHEN, CDR2 SYDVKM. Unmatched junction bases numbered 16, after V lost 1 base and J lost 1 base. This CDR3 is built from 20 residues. This chain's CDR3 is CASSLLVLRGRDRSGNTIYF. In DNA, the CDR3 is TGTGCCAGCAGTTTATTGGTTCTCAGGGGGAGAGATAGATCTGGAAACACCATATATTTT.

The chain couples TRBV7-2 to TRBJ1-1; D might be TRBD1 (5 bases). The CDR3 spans 14 residues. V lost 6 bases and J lost 1, with 12 bases in between. Looked up from germline, CDR1 is SGHTA and CDR2 is FQGNSA. Here the CDR3 DNA reads TGTGCCAGCAGATCAGGGTGGGGGAACACTGAAGCTTTCTTT. Translating gives CASRSGWGNTEAFF.

The chain joins TRBV19 to TRBJ2-5; D gene ambiguous. The germline V gene encodes CDR1 LNHDA and CDR2 SQIVND (reference sequence). With 3 bases removed from V and 5 bases from J, the gap between germline ends came to 10 bases. This CDR3 is built from 13 residues. The CDR3 here is CASSMARWETQYF. For the CDR3, the DNA is TGTGCCAGTAGTATGGCCCGCTGGGAGACCCAGTACTTC.

CDR3 sequence: CASSYLGSTYNEQFF. The CDR3 DNA reads as TGTGCCAGCAGTTACCTCGGGAGTACCTACAATGAGCAGTTCTTC. The chain has TRBV6-6 and TRBJ2-1; TRBD2 is a possible D gene (6 bases). Trimming took off 2 bases at V and 2 bases at J, with 10 bases between the two ends. The CDR3 runs 15 residues. Germline V gives CDR1 MNHNY, CDR2 SVGAGI (reference sequence).

This chain uses TRBV6-5 with TRBJ1-3; no firm D call. The CDR3 runs to 15 residues. The germline V gene has CDR1 MNHEY and CDR2 SVGAGI. Trimming cost V 2 bases and J 0 bases, with 8 bases left between them. Here the CDR3 DNA reads TGTGCCAGCAGTTACGCCCCGAGCTCTGGAAACACCATATATTTT. Residues: CASSYAPSSGNTIYF.

The chain employs TRBV10-3 and TRBJ1-4; D not resolved. V gave up 3 bases and J gave up 2 bases, with 10 bases separating them. The germline V gene has CDR1 ENHRY and CDR2 SYGVKD. CDR3 length: 15 residues. CDR3 region: CAISDTRTTNEKLFF. Written as DNA, the CDR3 is TGTGCCATCAGTGACACTCGCACCACTAATGAAAAACTGTTTTTT.

V is TRBV24-1 and J is TRBJ2-5; 9 bases are a match to TRBD1. The CDR3 is 16 residues long. The V gene's germline CDR1 is KGHDR and CDR2 SFDVKD. The J segment lost 3 bases and the V segment lost 2 bases, leaving 6 bases of the junction unmatched. The CDR3 nucleotides are TGTGCCACCAGTGATTCCGGGACAGGGTGGGAAGAGACCCAGTACTTC. Translating it yields CATSDSGTGWEETQYF.

V and J are TRBV2 and TRBJ1-5; D remains ambiguous. In germline, CDR1 is SNHLY, CDR2 FYNNEI. Trimming pared 6 bases from V and 7 bases from J, leaving 10 bases between. The CDR3 length is 12 residues. This CDR3 reads CASRSGNQPQHF. The CDR3, as DNA: TGTGCCAGCAGATCGGGGAACCAGCCCCAGCATTTT. The full variable domain, rest sourced from reference TRBV2 and TRBJ1-5, is EPEVTQTPSHQVTQMGQEVILRCVPISNHLYFYWYRQILGQKVEFLVSFYNNEISEKSEIFDDQFSVERPDGSNFTLKIRSTKLEDSAMYFCASRSGNQPQHFGDGTRLSIL.

The V call is TRBV10-2, the J call TRBJ2-3; D is possibly TRBD2 (5 bases). Looked up from germline, CDR1 is WSHSY and CDR2 is SAAADI. Trimming cost V 3 bases and J 6 bases, with 10 bases left between them. The CDR3 spans 13 residues. CDR3 loop: CASSEEGPDTQYF. The CDR3, as DNA: TGCGCCAGCAGTGAAGAGGGTCCTGATACGCAGTATTTT.

The sample holds a few counts of this clone. The rearrangement joins TRBV7-9 to TRBJ2-1, with 12 nucleotides matching TRBD2. The germline CDR1 and CDR2 sequences are SEHNR and FQNEAQ (reference sequence). This CDR3 region has 19 residues. V shed 7 bases and J 8 bases; nucleotides not matched to a gene: 21. DNA for the CDR3: TGTGCCAGCACTTCAGATTCGAGAGCCTCAAGACTAGCGGGGGATGAGCAGTTCTTC. Protein: CASTSDSRASRLAGDEQFF.

This chain links TRBV10-3 with TRBJ1-5; TRBD1 matches at 7 bases. Germline V gene data show CDR1 as ENHRY and CDR2 as SYGVKD. J was trimmed by 4 bases and V by 6 bases; bases with no gene match: 12. CDR3 length: 16 residues. CDR3 amino acids: CAISPQGQASNQPQHF. The DNA of the CDR3 is TGTGCCATCAGCCCCCAAGGACAGGCCTCAAATCAGCCCCAGCATTTT.

CDR3 sequence reads: CASSSRLAGAPVRDTQYF. The CDR3 DNA sequence: TGCGCCAGCAGTTCTCGACTAGCGGGAGCCCCTGTTAGAGATACGCAGTATTTT. The rearrangement joins TRBV10-2 to TRBJ2-3; 12 nucleotides align to TRBD2. Trimming removed 5 bases from V and 5 bases from J; junction bases left unmatched: 14. CDR3 length equals 18 residues. CDR1 and CDR2 (germline): WSHSY, SAAADI.

This chain uses TRBV28 with TRBJ2-3; TRBD1 agrees at 8 bases. The CDR3 is made up of 15 amino acids. The germline V gene has CDR1 MDHEN and CDR2 SYDVKM. The junction had 6 bases not matched to a gene; V was cut back by 2 bases and J by 5 bases. This chain's CDR3 is CASSLPSGGRDTQYF. In DNA form, the CDR3 reads TGTGCCAGCAGTTTACCTTCAGGGGGCCGAGATACGCAGTATTTT.

This clone was detected a few times. The rearrangement uses TRBV6-5 and TRBJ2-7; maybe TRBD2 (6 bases). This CDR3 contains 12 residues. Germline lookup yields CDR1 MNHEY and CDR2 SVGAGI. Trimming took 8 bases from V and 4 from J, leaving 12 bases between them. The CDR3 nucleotides read TGTGCCAGCGGTTGGCGGGGATACGAGCAGTACTTC. Encoded protein: CASGWRGYEQYF.

This clone turned up a few times. The genes are TRBV18 and TRBJ1-4; D uncertain. Germline loops: CDR1 KGHSH, CDR2 LQKENI. V was cut by 4 bases and J by 0 bases, with 9 bases left in between. CDR3 length: 15 amino acids. CDR3: CASSQGVSTNEKLFF. DNA of the CDR3: TGTGCCAGCTCACAGGGAGTTTCAACTAATGAAAAACTGTTTTTT.

J is TRBJ2-2 and V is TRBV5-6, with 11 positions matching TRBD1. The CDR3 consists of 17 residues. The V gene's germline CDR1 is SGHDT and CDR2 YYEEEE. V was clipped by 4 bases and J by 4 bases; unmatched bases: 9. The CDR3 loop is CASSPKDRGRSTGELFF. CDR3 in DNA: TGTGCCAGCAGCCCAAAGGACAGGGGGCGATCCACCGGGGAGCTGTTTTTT.

The V call is TRBV6-5, the J call TRBJ2-7; D may be TRBD2 (6 bases). This CDR3 has 13 residues. V dropped 10 bases and J dropped 0 bases, with 13 bases sitting between them. CDR1 and CDR2 from the germline V gene are MNHEY and SVGAGI. The CDR3 DNA follows: TGTGCCACCCAGGGCGGGACCTCCTACGAGCAGTACTTC. It yields the protein CATQGGTSYEQYF.

This CDR3 is CASSTNTGELFF. The CDR3 region has the DNA TGTGCCAGCAGTACAAACACCGGGGAGCTGTTTTTT. The chain links TRBV9 to TRBJ2-2; no clear D. V lost 5 bases to trimming and J lost 2 bases, with 4 bases between them. CDR3 size: 12 residues. Germline assignment: CDR1 SGDLS and CDR2 YYNGEE.

The CDR3 spells CASSPQMPGRTYNEQFF. Here the CDR3 DNA reads TGTGCCAGCTCACCACAGATGCCGGGAAGGACCTACAATGAGCAGTTCTTC. The rearrangement uses TRBV18 and TRBJ2-1; weak D call: TRBD2 (5 bases). V was trimmed by 1 base and J by 2 bases, leaving 15 bases between them. The CDR3 has 17 amino acids. Germline lookup yields CDR1 KGHSH and CDR2 LQKENI.

The CDR3 loop reads CAISTDRVGRGEKLFF. CDR3 nucleotides: TGTGCCATCAGTACTGACAGGGTTGGTCGGGGGGAAAAACTGTTTTTT. The V gene is TRBV10-3, the J gene TRBJ1-4, with 7 bases lining up with TRBD1. The germline CDR1 and CDR2 sequences are ENHRY and SYGVKD. The CDR3 length is 16 residues. After removal of 5 bases from V and 8 bases from J, the junction contained 14 bases not matched to a gene.

This clone was picked up one time. The rearrangement links TRBV6-5 to TRBJ1-5; TRBD1 matches 8 bases. There are 14 residues in the CDR3. V gave up 10 bases and J gave up 7 bases; unmatched junction bases: 12. The V gene's germline CDR1 is MNHEY and CDR2 SVGAGI. This CDR3 is CATLDRGRGQPQHF. The CDR3, as DNA: TGTGCCACCCTTGACAGGGGAAGGGGGCAGCCCCAGCATTTT.

J is TRBJ1-2 and V is TRBV9; TRBD1 is a possible D gene (5 bases). V was pared by 0 bases and J by 4 bases, with 13 bases between. In germline, CDR1 is SGDLS, CDR2 YYNGEE. The CDR3 is made up of 15 amino acids. CDR3 region: CASSVEQGATYGYTF. In DNA form, the CDR3 reads TGTGCCAGCAGCGTAGAGCAGGGTGCTACCTATGGCTACACCTTC.

The V and J genes are TRBV7-9 and TRBJ1-2, with 7 bases aligning to TRBD1. Losses at the gene ends were 5 bases for V and 2 bases for J; bases not matched to a gene: 8. The CDR3 contains 15 residues. Germline loops: CDR1 SEHNR, CDR2 FQNEAQ (reference sequence). CDR3 region: CASSPRETGNYGYTF. DNA for the CDR3: TGTGCCAGCAGCCCTCGAGAGACAGGGAACTATGGCTACACCTTC.

The rearrangement uses TRBV6-6 and TRBJ2-7; a weak D match, TRBD2 (6 bases). The CDR3 is 15 residues long. Looked up from germline, CDR1 is MNHNY and CDR2 is SVGAGI (reference sequence). The ends were cut back, 2 bases at V and 3 bases at J, with 14 bases in the middle. The CDR3, as DNA: TGTGCCAGCAGTTACGCGGGACTTGGTTTCTACGAGCAGTACTTC. The encoded protein is CASSYAGLGFYEQYF.